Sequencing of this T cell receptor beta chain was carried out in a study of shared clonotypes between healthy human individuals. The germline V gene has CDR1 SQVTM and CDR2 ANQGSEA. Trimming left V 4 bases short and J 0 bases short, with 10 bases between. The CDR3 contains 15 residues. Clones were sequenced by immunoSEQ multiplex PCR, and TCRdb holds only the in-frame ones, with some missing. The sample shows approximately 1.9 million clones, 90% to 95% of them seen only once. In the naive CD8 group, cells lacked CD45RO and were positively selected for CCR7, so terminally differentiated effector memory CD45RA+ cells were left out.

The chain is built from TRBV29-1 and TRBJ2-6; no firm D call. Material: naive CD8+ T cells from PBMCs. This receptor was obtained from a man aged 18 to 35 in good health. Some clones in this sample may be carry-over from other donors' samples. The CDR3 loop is CSVAGRSSGANVLTF. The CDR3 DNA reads TGCAGCGTTGCAGGCAGGAGCTCTGGGGCCAACGTCCTGACTTTC.